Shown below are 21 T cell receptor beta chains from a single sample sequenced in a study of T cell responses to AZD1222 COVID-19 vaccine. TCRdb keeps only in-frame clones here, not all; method: immunoSEQ multiplex PCR. The data contain 120,000 to 150,000 clones, approximately 89% of them singletons. The source material was peripheral blood, sampled on day 0 of AZD1222 vaccination. The origin of the receptors is an adult in good health.

This clone came up once. The V call is TRBV7-2, the J call TRBJ1-3; a possible D gene is TRBD1 (6 bases). The length of the CDR3 is 15 residues. V was clipped by 5 bases and J by 4 bases, with 15 bases between them. Germline V CDR1 and CDR2: SGHTA, FQGNSA. The CDR3 sequence is CASSARGPAGNTIYF. The CDR3 region has the DNA TGTGCCAGCAGCGCCCGGGGGCCCGCGGGAAACACCATATATTTT.

The CDR3 sequence is CASSRSHRQPQHF. The CDR3 nucleotides read TGTGCCAGTAGCAGAAGTCATCGACAGCCCCAGCATTTT. The J gene is TRBJ1-5, the V gene TRBV19, with D uncertain. Per germline, CDR1 LNHDA and CDR2 SQIVND (reference sequence). CDR3 length: 13 amino acids. V lost 6 bases, J lost 7 bases, and 13 bases lay in between.

This rearrangement joins TRBV4-2 to TRBJ1-5; D may be TRBD1 (6 bases). V shed 4 bases and J shed 3 bases, with 13 bases lying between them. Germline CDR1 LGHNA, CDR2 YNFKEQ. The CDR3 length is 15 residues. The CDR3 DNA sequence: TGTGCCAGCAGCCCCCTGACAGGCGACAATCAGCCCCAGCATTTT. It is translated as CASSPLTGDNQPQHF.

This sequence joins TRBV27 and TRBJ2-1; D possibly matches TRBD1 or TRBD2 (5 bases each). The CDR3 sequence is 16 residues long. With 5 bases removed from V and 0 bases from J, the gap between germline ends came to 14 bases. The germline gives CDR1 MNHEY, CDR2 SMNVEV (reference sequence). CDR3 bases: TGTGCCAGCAGTCCCTCGGGGACCCCCTCCTACAATGAGCAGTTCTTC. Protein product: CASSPSGTPSYNEQFF.

CDR3 protein: CASSVTGAGELFF. DNA of the CDR3: TGTGCCAGCAGCGTTACAGGGGCCGGGGAGCTGTTTTTT. V usage is TRBV9 and J usage is TRBJ2-2; 7 nucleotides line up with TRBD1. Germline trimming cut 2 bases from V and 6 bases from J; bases unmatched to any gene: 1. This CDR3 has 13 amino acids. CDR1 and CDR2 (germline): SGDLS, YYNGEE. The whole variable domain, remainder taken from reference TRBV9 and TRBJ2-2, is DSGVTQTPKHLITATGQRVTLRCSPRSGDLSVYWYQQSLDQGLQFLIQYYNGEERAKGNILERFSAQQFPDLHSELNLSSLELGDSALYFCASSVTGAGELFFGEGSRLTVL.

In this sample, this clone turned up once. The chain couples TRBV28 to TRBJ2-1, with D unclear. The CDR3 has 15 residues. The germline V and J ends were trimmed by 5 bases and 2 bases, with 13 bases remaining between them. Germline values: CDR1 MDHEN, CDR2 SYDVKM. The CDR3 sequence: CASSLTPWPYNEQFF. CDR3 coding DNA: TGTGCCAGCAGTCTGACACCATGGCCCTACAATGAGCAGTTCTTC.

V usage is TRBV24-1 and J usage is TRBJ2-1; 10 positions match TRBD2. J was trimmed by 7 bases and V by 3 bases; bases with no gene match: 5. This CDR3 is built from 15 residues. Germline V lookup: CDR1 KGHDR, CDR2 SFDVKD. CDR3 DNA: TGTGCCACCAGTGATCCTAGCGGGAGTGGTAATGAGCAGTTCTTC. This translates into CATSDPSGSGNEQFF.

The gene calls are TRBV7-6 and TRBJ2-2; D is uncertain. The CDR3 is 16 residues long. Germline CDR1 is SGHVS and CDR2 is FNYEAQ. The V gene lost 3 bases and the J gene lost 0 bases, with 11 bases spanning the gap. The CDR3 loop reads CASSLISAANTGELFF. The DNA of the CDR3 is TGTGCCAGCAGCTTGATTTCGGCTGCGAACACCGGGGAGCTGTTTTTT.

The chain uses TRBV6-2 or TRBV6-3 and TRBJ1-1; 10 bases are shared with TRBD1. Per germline, CDR1 MNHEY and CDR2 SVGEGT. The V gene end was trimmed by 5 bases and the J gene end by 5 bases; junction bases not matched to a gene: 8. CDR3 size: 15 residues. The CDR3 DNA sequence: TGTGCCAGCAGTGACAGGGGGCGCGGAAAGACTGAAGCTTTCTTT. This sequence encodes CASSDRGRGKTEAFF.

This clone was counted once. The rearrangement links TRBV4-2 to TRBJ1-2; no clear D. This CDR3 comprises 14 residues. With 0 bases removed from V and 5 bases from J, the gap between germline ends came to 10 bases. CDR1 LGHNA and CDR2 YNFKEQ come from the germline V gene. The CDR3 loop is CASSQDLIAYGYTF. Written as DNA, the CDR3 is TGTGCCAGCAGCCAAGATTTGATAGCATATGGCTACACCTTC.

The chain employs TRBV7-8 and TRBJ1-3; D unresolved. This CDR3 contains 18 residues. Trimming shortened V by 5 bases and J by 2 bases, and 22 bases separated the two germline ends. The germline V gene encodes CDR1 SGHVS and CDR2 FQNEAQ. DNA for the CDR3: TGTGCCAGCAGCACTAGACCAGGTCTGGGGATAGCTGGAAACACCATATATTTT. As protein: CASSTRPGLGIAGNTIYF.

The CDR3 nucleotides are TGTGCCAGCACCTTGGACGGCTTCTACGAGCAGTACTTC. Encoded protein: CASTLDGFYEQYF. This chain connects TRBV28 to TRBJ2-7; D gene ambiguous. V lost 7 bases, J lost 3 bases, and 13 bases lay in between. Germline-derived CDR1 and CDR2 are MDHEN and SYDVKM. There are 13 residues in the CDR3.

The J gene is TRBJ1-2, the V gene TRBV6-1; D might be TRBD1 (5 bases). Per the germline V gene, CDR1 is MNHNS and CDR2 is SASEGT. V dropped 2 bases and J dropped 8 bases, with 9 bases sitting between them. The CDR3 is 12 amino acids. In DNA form, the CDR3 reads TGTGCCAGCAGTGAACAGGCAGGGGGCTACACCTTC. It codes for CASSEQAGGYTF.

V is TRBV27 and J is TRBJ2-5, with 9 bases fitting TRBD1. CDR1 MNHEY and CDR2 SMNVEV come from the germline V gene (reference sequence). The trim removed 6 bases at V and 6 bases at J, leaving 8 bases unmatched. The CDR3 contains 14 residues. The DNA of the CDR3 is TGTGCCAGCAGGACAGGGGGGTTTTGGCAGACCCAGTACTTC. Translation gives CASRTGGFWQTQYF.

The chain is built from TRBV29-1 and TRBJ2-1; 10 bases agree with TRBD1. With 3 bases clipped from V and 0 bases from J, the junction kept 5 bases outside the gene matches. The germline CDR1 and CDR2 sequences are SQVTM and ANQGSEA. The CDR3 runs 16 residues. CDR3 DNA: TGCAGCGTTGAGTCGGACAGGGGGAGCTCCTACAATGAGCAGTTCTTC. It codes for CSVESDRGSSYNEQFF.

CDR3 coding DNA: TGTGCCAGCAGCTCCCGAGTCAGGACCGGGGCCAACGTCCTGACTTTC. Its protein is CASSSRVRTGANVLTF. The chain employs TRBV5-4 and TRBJ2-6; no definite D call. Trimming took 3 bases from V and 4 from J, leaving 14 bases between them. The CDR3 is 16 residues long. Germline-derived CDR1 and CDR2 are SGHNT and YYREEE (reference sequence).

The chain carries TRBV5-4 and TRBJ2-7; D is undetermined. From germline, CDR1 is SGHNT and CDR2 YYREEE (reference sequence). CDR3 length equals 14 residues. Between the trimmed V and J ends, which lost 4 bases and 7 bases, there was a span of 18 bases. The CDR3 DNA sequence: TGTGCCAGCAGCCCGGGCCAAACTCCGAGGGAGCAGTACTTC. Its translation is CASSPGQTPREQYF.

V gene TRBV5-6 combines with J gene TRBJ1-6; unclear D gene. CDR3 length: 16 residues. V lost 3 bases, J lost 0 bases, and 10 bases lay in between. Germline lookup yields CDR1 SGHDT and CDR2 YYEEEE. The CDR3 is CASSWGVSSYNSPLHF. CDR3 nucleotides: TGTGCCAGCAGCTGGGGAGTCAGCTCCTATAATTCACCCCTCCACTTT.

The V and J genes are TRBV7-2 and TRBJ1-2; D might be TRBD1 (6 bases). Trimming pared 4 bases from V and 5 bases from J, leaving 17 bases between. CDR3 length equals 15 residues. Germline-derived CDR1 and CDR2 are SGHTA and FQGNSA. Here the CDR3 reads CASSYRGSSVYGYTF. The CDR3 nucleotides read TGTGCCAGCAGCTATAGGGGGTCATCGGTTTATGGCTACACCTTC.

The rearrangement joins TRBV7-9 to TRBJ1-2; TRBD1 is a possible D gene (5 bases). There are 15 residues in the CDR3. CDR1 SEHNR and CDR2 FQNEAQ come from the germline V gene (reference sequence). With 0 bases removed from V and 6 bases from J, the gap between germline ends came to 14 bases. CDR3 nucleotides: TGTGCCAGCAGCTTAGCTTCAGGGTCGTGGGATGGCTACACCTTC. Residues: CASSLASGSWDGYTF.

This chain connects TRBV7-2 to TRBJ2-2; 7 bases agree with TRBD2. CDR3 length: 16 residues. V was clipped by 1 base and J by 8 bases; unmatched bases: 10. Germline CDR1 and CDR2: SGHTA and FQGNSA. The CDR3: CASSLVGGRATGELFF. The CDR3 bases are TGTGCCAGCAGCTTAGTTGGGGGGAGGGCGACAGGGGAGCTGTTTTTT.